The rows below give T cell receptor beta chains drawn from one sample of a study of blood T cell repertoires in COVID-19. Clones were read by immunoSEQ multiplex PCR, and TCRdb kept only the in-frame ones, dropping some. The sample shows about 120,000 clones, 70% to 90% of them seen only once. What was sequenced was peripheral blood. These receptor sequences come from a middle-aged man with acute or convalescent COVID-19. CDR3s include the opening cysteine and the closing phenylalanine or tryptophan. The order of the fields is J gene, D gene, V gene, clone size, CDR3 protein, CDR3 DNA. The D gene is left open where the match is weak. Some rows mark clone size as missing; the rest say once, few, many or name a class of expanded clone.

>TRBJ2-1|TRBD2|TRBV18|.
CASSLLAGGPNEQFF
TGTGCCAGCTCATTACTAGCGGGAGGGCCTAATGAGCAGTTCTTC
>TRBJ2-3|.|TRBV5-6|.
CASSLALASLSTDTQYF
TGTGCCAGCAGCTTGGCCTTAGCCTCTCTTAGCACAGATACGCAGTATTTT
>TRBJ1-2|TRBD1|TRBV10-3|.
CAISESGRGALYGYTF
TGTGCCATCAGTGAGTCGGGCAGGGGGGCTTTATATGGCTACACCTTC
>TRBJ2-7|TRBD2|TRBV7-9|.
CASSPRGSGGNEQYF
TGTGCCAGCAGCCCCCGCGGGAGCGGGGGGAACGAGCAGTACTTC
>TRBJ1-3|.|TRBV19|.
CASSRGTSGNTIYF
TGTGCCAGTAGTAGGGGGACATCTGGAAACACCATATATTTT
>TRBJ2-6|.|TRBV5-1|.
CASSLDRGANVLTF
TGCGCCAGCAGCTTGGACAGAGGGGCCAACGTCCTGACTTTC
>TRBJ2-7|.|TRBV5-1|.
CASSLVGSYEQYF
TGCGCCAGCAGCTTGGTCGGCTCCTACGAGCAGTACTTC
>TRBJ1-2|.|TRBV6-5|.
CASTIDTNYGYTF
TGTGCCAGCACCATAGACACTAACTATGGCTACACCTTC
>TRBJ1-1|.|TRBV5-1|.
CASSFSRLNTEAFF
TGCGCCAGCAGCTTCTCCAGGCTGAACACTGAAGCTTTCTTT
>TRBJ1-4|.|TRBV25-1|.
CASKDSSVEKLFF
TGTGCCAGCAAAGACAGCTCGGTCGAAAAACTGTTTTTT
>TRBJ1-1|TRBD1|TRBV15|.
CATSYSGGAFGNTEAFF
TGTGCCACCAGCTATTCAGGGGGCGCATTTGGGAACACTGAAGCTTTCTTT
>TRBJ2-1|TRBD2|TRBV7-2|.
CASSLGLAAGTNEQFF
TGTGCCAGCAGCTTAGGACTAGCGGCAGGCACCAATGAGCAGTTCTTC
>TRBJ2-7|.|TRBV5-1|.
CASTLGGDEQYF
TGCGCCAGCACCCTGGGCGGGGACGAGCAGTACTTC
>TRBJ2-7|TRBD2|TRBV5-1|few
CASSLGGPSGFNEQYF
TGCGCCAGCAGCTTGGGCGGTCCTAGCGGGTTTAACGAGCAGTACTTC
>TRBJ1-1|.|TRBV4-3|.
CASSQEGALNTEAFF
TGCGCCAGCAGCCAAGAGGGGGCCTTGAACACTGAAGCTTTCTTT
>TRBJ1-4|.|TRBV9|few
CASSVDPTVTNEKLFF
TGTGCCAGCAGCGTAGACCCGACAGTAACTAATGAAAAACTGTTTTTT
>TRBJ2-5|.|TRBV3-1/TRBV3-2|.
CASSQQGGRQETQYF
TGTGCCAGCAGCCAACAGGGAGGACGCCAAGAGACCCAGTACTTC
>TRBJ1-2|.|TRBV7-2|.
CASSLVVGWEGNGYTF
TGTGCCAGCAGCTTAGTTGTTGGGTGGGAGGGTAATGGCTACACCTTC
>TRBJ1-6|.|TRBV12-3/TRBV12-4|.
CASRSGSSPLHF
TGTGCCAGCAGATCAGGGTCTTCACCCCTCCACTTT
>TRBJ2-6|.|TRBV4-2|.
CASSQDGSSGANVLTF
TGTGCCAGCAGCCAAGACGGGTCCTCGGGGGCCAACGTCCTGACTTTC
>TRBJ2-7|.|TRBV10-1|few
CATSPGKDSPYEQYF
TGCGCCACCTCCCCGGGTAAGGACAGTCCCTACGAGCAGTACTTC
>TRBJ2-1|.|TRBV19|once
CASSTGQGSYNEQFF
TGTGCCAGTAGTACCGGGCAGGGTTCCTACAATGAGCAGTTCTTC
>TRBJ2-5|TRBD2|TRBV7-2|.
CASSWGTTYTKAQYF
TGTGCCAGCAGCTGGGGGACTACATACACTAAGGCCCAGTACTTC
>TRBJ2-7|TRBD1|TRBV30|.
CAWSSGGTGRTTYEQYF
TGTGCCTGGAGCAGTGGGGGGACAGGGAGGACTACCTACGAGCAGTACTTC
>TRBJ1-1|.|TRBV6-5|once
CASSLGQAVNTEAFF
TGTGCCAGCAGCCTGGGACAAGCCGTGAACACTGAAGCTTTCTTT
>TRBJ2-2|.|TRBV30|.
CAWSGWRGVTNTGELFF
TGTGCCTGGAGTGGATGGCGGGGCGTTACGAACACCGGGGAGCTGTTTTTT
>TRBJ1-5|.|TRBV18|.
CASSPGSGSNQPQHF
TGTGCCAGCTCACCAGGTTCAGGTTCAAATCAGCCCCAGCATTTT